What follows are 4 T cell receptor beta chains derived from one specimen sequenced in a study of shared clonotypes between healthy human individuals. TCRdb keeps only in-frame clones here, not all; method: immunoSEQ multiplex PCR. The table has 2 million to 2.5 million clones, about 95% seen once. Positive CCR7 selection of CD45RO-negative cells yielded the naive CD8 cells, and terminally differentiated effector memory CD45RA+ cells were excluded. Sequenced sample: naive CD8+ T cells sorted from blood. The receptors come from a man aged 18 to 30 in good health.

This chain joins TRBV5-6 and TRBJ2-3; D may be TRBD1 (6 bases). The CDR3 extends over 14 amino acids. CDR1 and CDR2 from the germline V gene are SGHDT and YYEEEE. Deletions cut 5 bases from V and 4 bases from J, with 14 bases between. Here the CDR3 DNA reads TGTGCCAGCAGTTTCGCAGGGGTCCCAGATACGCAGTATTTT. Its protein product is CASSFAGVPDTQYF.

The V call is TRBV6-6, the J call TRBJ2-2, with 7 bases lining up with TRBD1. After removal of 6 bases from V and 4 bases from J, the junction contained 8 bases not matched to a gene. This CDR3 has 15 residues. CDR1 is MNHNY and CDR2 is SVGAGI in the germline V gene (reference sequence). CDR3 protein: CASSSDRSGTGELFF. The CDR3 DNA reads TGTGCCAGCAGCTCGGACAGGAGCGGCACCGGGGAGCTGTTTTTT.

The chain combines TRBV5-1 with TRBJ2-7; no definite D call. Germline V gene sequence: CDR1 SGHRS, CDR2 YFSETQ. Trimming removed 3 bases from V and 2 bases from J, with 12 bases in between. The CDR3 sequence is 14 residues long. This CDR3 reads CASSSTWSTYEQYF. CDR3 sequence (DNA): TGCGCCAGCAGCTCCACTTGGTCCACCTACGAGCAGTACTTC.

This clone was counted only a few times. The chain links TRBV27 to TRBJ1-6, with D possibly matching TRBD1 (5 bases). There are 13 residues in the CDR3. Trimming shortened V by 6 bases and J by 10 bases, and 13 bases separated the two germline ends. Germline V CDR1 and CDR2: MNHEY, SMNVEV (reference sequence). The CDR3 DNA sequence: TGTGCCAGCAGCGACGCGGGGGGGTCACCCCTCCACTTT. Protein: CASSDAGGSPLHF.